This TCR beta chain stems from a study of T cells in Graves' hyperthyroidism and ophthalmopathy. In this sample, this clonotype turned up many times. Diagnoses were made from clinical symptoms, serum measures (thyroxine and TRAb), thyroid ultrasound and orbital computed tomography. V shed 5 bases, J shed 4 bases, and the junction held 11 bases outside the gene matches. The germline V gene encodes CDR1 SEHNR and CDR2 FQNEAQ (reference sequence). There are 16 residues in the CDR3. TCR beta CDR3 regions were amplified from RNA. HTBI primers were employed in a first-round RT-PCR of the TCR CDR3. TCRdb re-called the multiplex PCR reads through MiXCR, storing one row per CDR3 protein. The repertoire holds around 200,000 distinct CDR3 sequences, with about 17% as singletons.

The genes are TRBV7-9 and TRBJ1-5; 7 nucleotides line up with TRBD1. The sample comprised blood. This TCR was sampled from a woman aged 50 to 60 with Graves' hyperthyroidism. CDR3 bases: TGTGCCAGCAGCCAAGGGGCAGGGGGATTAAATCAGCCCCAGCATTTT. Its protein is CASSQGAGGLNQPQHF.